This TCR beta chain stems from a study of OX40 agonist ivuxolimab in advanced cancers. Study at large: The dose-escalation group included hepatocellular carcinoma, melanoma, renal cell carcinoma and head and neck cancer.

Baseline, cycle 4 day 1, and cycle 7 day 1 were the blood sampling points. Turning to this clone: What it binds is unknown.

TCRdb keeps only in-frame clones here, not all; method: immunoSEQ multiplex PCR. The sample holds about 70,000 clones, roughly 77% seen once. Points from the study as a whole: Certain nonresponding patients likewise had low normalized T-cell clonal expansion. Expanded clones were, on average, more numerous among CD8+ T cells than CD4+.

This CDR3 spans 18 amino acids. The germline CDR1 and CDR2 sequences are GTSNPN and SVGIG (reference sequence). V was clipped by 3 bases and J by 1 base; unmatched bases: 9. Sample: CD4+ or CD8+ T cells sorted from blood, taken in a trial of the OX40 agonist ivuxolimab. The rearrangement joins TRBV30 to TRBJ2-3, with 14 bases aligning to TRBD2. The sequence came from an adult with an advanced solid tumor such as melanoma, head and neck, liver or kidney cancer. The CDR3 DNA reads TGTGCCTGGAGATTAATGGGACTAGCGGGAGACCGCACAGATACGCAGTATTTT. Translation: CAWRLMGLAGDRTDTQYF.